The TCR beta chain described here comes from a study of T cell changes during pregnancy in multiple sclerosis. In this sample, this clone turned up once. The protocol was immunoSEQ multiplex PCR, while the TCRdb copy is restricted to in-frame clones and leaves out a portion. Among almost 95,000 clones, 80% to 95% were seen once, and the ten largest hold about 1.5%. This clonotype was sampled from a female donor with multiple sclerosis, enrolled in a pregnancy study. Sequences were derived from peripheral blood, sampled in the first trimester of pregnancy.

CDR3 coding DNA: TGTGCCACCAGCCCGGACAGGGCAAAGAACTACGAGCAGTACTTC. As protein: CATSPDRAKNYEQYF. V usage is TRBV15 and J usage is TRBJ2-7; 8 nucleotides line up with TRBD1. Germline V gene data show CDR1 as LNHNV and CDR2 as YYDKDF (reference sequence). The length of the CDR3 is 15 residues. V lost 5 bases and J lost 3; bases outside the gene matches: 9.